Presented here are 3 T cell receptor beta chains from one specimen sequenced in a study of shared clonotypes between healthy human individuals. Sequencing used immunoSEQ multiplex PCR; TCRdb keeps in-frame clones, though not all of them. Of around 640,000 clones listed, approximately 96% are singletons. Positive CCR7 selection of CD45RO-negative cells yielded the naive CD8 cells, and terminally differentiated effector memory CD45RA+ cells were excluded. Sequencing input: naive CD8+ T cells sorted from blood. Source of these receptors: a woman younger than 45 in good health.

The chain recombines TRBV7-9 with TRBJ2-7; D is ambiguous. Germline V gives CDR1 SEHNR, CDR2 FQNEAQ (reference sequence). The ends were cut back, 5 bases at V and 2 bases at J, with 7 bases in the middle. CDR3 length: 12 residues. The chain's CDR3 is CASSMDPYEQYF. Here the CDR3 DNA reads TGTGCCAGCAGCATGGACCCCTACGAGCAGTACTTC. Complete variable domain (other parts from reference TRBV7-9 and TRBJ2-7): DTGVSQNPRHKITKRGQNVTFRCDPISEHNRLYWYRQTLGQGPEFLTYFQNEAQLEKSRLLSDRFSAERPKGSFSTLEIQRTEQGDSAMYLCASSMDPYEQYFGPGTRLTVT.

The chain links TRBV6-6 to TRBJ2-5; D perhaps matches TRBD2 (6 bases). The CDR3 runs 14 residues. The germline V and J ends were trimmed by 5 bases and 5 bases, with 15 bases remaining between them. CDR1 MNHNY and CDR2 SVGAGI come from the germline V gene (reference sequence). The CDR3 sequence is CASSETSPWETQYF. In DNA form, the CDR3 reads TGTGCCAGCAGTGAGACTAGTCCGTGGGAGACCCAGTACTTC.

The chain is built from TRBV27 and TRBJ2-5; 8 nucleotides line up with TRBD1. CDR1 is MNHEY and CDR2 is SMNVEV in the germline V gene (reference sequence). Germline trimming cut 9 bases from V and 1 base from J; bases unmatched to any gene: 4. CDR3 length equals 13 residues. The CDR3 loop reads CASSTGGQETQYF. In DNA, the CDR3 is TGTGCCAGTAGTACAGGGGGCCAAGAGACCCAGTACTTC.